This TCR beta chain was documented in a study of identical twins. The length of the CDR3 is 13 residues. Germline V gene lookup returns CDR1 DFQATT and CDR2 SNEGSKA (reference sequence). Trimming pared 3 bases from V and 8 bases from J, leaving 14 bases between. Using its own MiXCR run on the 5' RACE reads, TCRdb lists one record per CDR3 protein. The data show 1.5 million to 2 million distinct CDR3 sequences, with roughly 35% seen just once and about 0.25% held by the top ten. The receptor was isolated from a newborn girl in good health. Sequencing was done on a sample of cord blood. This chain joins TRBV20-1 and TRBJ2-1; the D is unclear. The DNA of the CDR3 is TGCAGTGCTAGTATGGGCCTAGTCTATGAGCAGTTCTTC. It translates to CSASMGLVYEQFF.